This T cell receptor (beta chain) was recovered during a study of T-cell reconstitution after alpha-beta-depleted transplantation in children (dated by TCRdb to 2016 to 2018). Describing the broader study: Using TCR repertoire profiling, the study followed T-cell immune reconstitution in a quantitative way in children after TCRalphabeta/CD19-depleted allogeneic hematopoietic cell transplantation.

Library preparation was by PCR. Sequencer: Illumina HiSeq 2500. To normalize quantification of the TCRbeta repertoire, the TCR libraries were built with molecular barcoding that relied on unique molecular identifiers. The raw public data were reprocessed by TCRdb itself: fastp quality trimming at Q25, MiXCR clonotype calling, in-frame beta chains only. Rows are combined by CDR3 protein, so each entry shows the most common genes and DNA. The sample contains about 200,000 distinct CDR3 sequences, about 14% of them found a single time. The ten biggest clones cover roughly 13% of the sample. In this sample, this clonotype turned up many times. No cognate antigen has been identified for it. Qualities for individual bases were not recorded, and no much larger clone is one base off. Based on the germline V gene (reference sequence), the CDR1 and CDR2 sequences are SEHNR and FQNEAQ. The CDR3 covers 15 residues, taking in both the cysteine and the phenylalanine. Kept here is only the CDR3 DNA, which spans 45 bases and is read in frame from base 1. Trimming accounts for 5 bases at V and 2 bases at J, while the number of junction bases matched to no gene is 4.

The source was PBMCs from the stem cell graft donor, collected from the stem cell graft. The source is a human donor who donated a stem cell graft to a child with acute lymphoblastic leukemia. The chain couples TRBV7-9 to TRBJ2-1; a stretch of 9 junction bases matches TRBD1. The nucleotide sequence reads as follows: TGTGCCAGCAGCACCAGGACAGGGGCCTACAATGAGCAGTTCTTC. Translated, this gives CASSTRTGAYNEQFF. With the rest looked up from the reference TRBV7-9 and TRBJ2-1 genes rather than sequenced, the full variable domain is DTGVSQNPRHKITKRGQNVTFRCDPISEHNRLYWYRQTLGQGPEFLTYFQNEAQLEKSRLLSDRFSAERPKGSFSTLEIQRTEQGDSAMYLCASSTRTGAYNEQFFGPGTRLTVL.